This note documents a single T cell receptor (beta chain) sequence. The CDR3 length is 15 residues. Germline CDR1 and CDR2: SGDLS and YYNGEE. The germline V and J ends were trimmed by 7 bases and 2 bases, with 17 bases remaining between them. Measured with immunoSEQ multiplex PCR; TCRdb has only the in-frame clones, and not every one. The sample consists of about 170,000 clones, around 90% of them appearing once. These data are taken from a study of control samples from healthy donors and cancer patients. Sequencing input: blood. The chain has TRBV9 and TRBJ2-3, with D tentatively TRBD1 or TRBD2 (6 bases each). The clonotype comes from a woman in her forties in good health. The CDR3 spells CASAIGGTHTDTQYF. The CDR3 nucleotides are TGTGCCAGCGCCATAGGGGGGACCCACACAGATACGCAGTATTTT.